Given below is one T cell receptor (beta chain) in context. Its antigen is unidentified. This CDR3 has 12 residues. Germline loops: CDR1 LNHDA, CDR2 SQIVND (reference sequence). The ends were cut back, 0 bases at V and 7 bases at J, with 6 bases in the middle. These data come from a study of cytomegalovirus exposure and HLA in healthy donors. Findings and caveats of the study: Common viral pathogens seemed, in a later analysis, to connect with several of the most significant clusters. 87-base-pair reads could not separate some V segments, including TRBV6-2 and TRBV6-3.

Unrecorded immune exposures were likely, despite nominal health at sampling. PCR amplification relied on 60 Vbeta primers (plus 13 Jbeta primers). TCRdb's table, derived via immunoSEQ multiplex PCR, lists solely in-frame clones and lacks some. The repertoire holds some 87,000 clones, with more than 65% as singletons. The J gene is TRBJ1-2, the V gene TRBV19; D is unclear. Material: PBMCs. The receptor was derived from a man younger than 45 in good health and CMV-seronegative. CDR3 bases: TGTGCCAGTAGTATAGAACAGTTTGGCTACACCTTC. Encoded protein: CASSIEQFGYTF.